The source of this T cell receptor (beta chain) is a study of T cells in Graves' hyperthyroidism and ophthalmopathy. The overall study: Sampling of peripheral blood happened at initial diagnosis, prior to any treatment.

V dropped 0 bases and J dropped 10 bases, with 10 bases sitting between them. Germline lookup yields CDR1 MGHRA and CDR2 YSYEKL. CDR3 length: 13 amino acids. Amplification yielded TCR beta CDR3 regions, with RNA transcripts as the source. Initially, a first-round RT-PCR of the TCR CDR3 employed the HTBI primer set. TCRdb processed the multiplex PCR reads anew with MiXCR; each CDR3 protein has one entry. The top ten hold about 15% of the sample, which has 550,000 to 650,000 distinct CDR3 sequences, 14% seen once. The V gene is TRBV4-1, the J gene TRBJ2-1; the D gene could be TRBD1 or TRBD2 (5 bases each). The sequencing input was blood. The source is a woman aged 40 to 50 with Graves' hyperthyroidism. Here the CDR3 DNA reads TGCGCCAGCAGCCAAGAGGCAGGGAGCGAGCAGTTCTTC. Translated, it gives CASSQEAGSEQFF.